The rows below give T cell receptor beta chains drawn from one sample of a study of blood T cell repertoires in COVID-19. Here immunoSEQ multiplex PCR was the method, and the copy in TCRdb shows in-frame clones only, minus some. The data show 200,000 to 250,000 clones, more than 65% seen once. The sequencing input was peripheral blood. These receptor sequences come from an elderly woman with acute or convalescent COVID-19. Each CDR3 is given with its conserved first and last residue. D genes are given only for firm matches. Clone size is stated in some rows and not others, as once, few, many or a class when expanded.

D gene	J gene	clone size	V gene	CDR3 DNA	CDR3 protein
NA	TRBJ2-7	NA	TRBV18	TGTGCCAGCTCACCTACCGGGGGGCCCTACGAGCAGTACTTC	CASSPTGGPYEQYF
NA	TRBJ1-2	NA	TRBV21-1	TGTGCCAGCAGCCAAAACAGCGGGGCCTATGGCTACACCTTC	CASSQNSGAYGYTF
TRBD2	TRBJ2-1	once	TRBV5-4	TGTGCCAGCAGCCGCCTAGCGGGGGGGCCCGATGAGCAGTTCTTC	CASSRLAGGPDEQFF
NA	TRBJ1-6	NA	TRBV6-4	TGTGCCAGCAGTGTGCAGGACAGTCCTAATTCACCCCTCCACTTT	CASSVQDSPNSPLHF
TRBD2	TRBJ2-2	NA	TRBV7-2	TGTGCCAGCAGCTTAATAGCGGGACTAGGAATGGGGGAGCTGTTTTTT	CASSLIAGLGMGELFF
TRBD1	TRBJ1-1	NA	TRBV28	TGTGCCAGCCGGACCGGGACAGACCCTCCTGAAGCTTTCTTT	CASRTGTDPPEAFF
NA	TRBJ1-5	NA	TRBV7-9	TGTGCCAGCAGCCCCCAGGGTAATCAGCCCCAGCATTTT	CASSPQGNQPQHF
TRBD1	TRBJ1-5	NA	TRBV28	TGTGCCAGCAGTTGGGGACAGTCTAATCAGCCCCAGCATTTT	CASSWGQSNQPQHF
TRBD1	TRBJ2-7	NA	TRBV5-1	TGCGCCAGCAGCTTGTTACAGGGGACCTACGAGCAGTACTTC	CASSLLQGTYEQYF
TRBD1	TRBJ1-1	once	TRBV9	TGTGCCAGCAGCGCTACAGGGGCCGGGAACACTGAAGCTTTCTTT	CASSATGAGNTEAFF
NA	TRBJ2-2	NA	TRBV4-1	TGCGCCAGCAGCCAAGAAGGGGGTTTTAACACCGGGGAGCTGTTTTTT	CASSQEGGFNTGELFF
NA	TRBJ1-6	few	TRBV5-4	TGTGCCAGCAGCGCCGGTCTAGATAATTCACCCCTCCACTTT	CASSAGLDNSPLHF
TRBD2	TRBJ2-5	NA	TRBV3-1/TRBV3-2	TGTGCCAGCAGCCAAGAGAGGAACGGGGGGTACCAAGAGACCCAGTACTTC	CASSQERNGGYQETQYF
TRBD1	TRBJ2-1	once	TRBV11-2	TGTGCCAGCAGCTTAGATGGGTCAGGGGGCTATGAGCAGTTCTTC	CASSLDGSGGYEQFF
NA	TRBJ2-7	NA	TRBV6-1	TGTGCCAGCAGTGAAGGGGGACTTGTTTACGAGCAGTACTTC	CASSEGGLVYEQYF
TRBD2	TRBJ2-3	NA	TRBV6-5	TGTGCCAGCAGTTACGGGAGGGGCGGCACAGATACGCAGTATTTT	CASSYGRGGTDTQYF
TRBD2	TRBJ2-4	once	TRBV19	TGTGCCAGTAGTATACTCGGGGGGTCCAACATTCAGTACTTC	CASSILGGSNIQYF
NA	TRBJ2-7	NA	TRBV7-2	TGTGCCAGCAGCCCAGAGCGGCGCAGCGAGCAGTACTTC	CASSPERRSEQYF
NA	TRBJ2-3	NA	TRBV3-1/TRBV3-2	TGTGCCAGCACCCAATCTGGAGCGACCACAGATACGCAGTATTTT	CASTQSGATTDTQYF
NA	TRBJ2-3	NA	TRBV18	TGTGCCAGCTCACCGGGGGGGCCGGGCACAGATACGCAGTATTTT	CASSPGGPGTDTQYF
TRBD1	TRBJ1-3	NA	TRBV30	TGTGCCTGGAGCCCCGGGACAGGAGACTCTGGAAACACCATATATTTT	CAWSPGTGDSGNTIYF
TRBD1	TRBJ2-7	NA	TRBV5-1	TGCGCCAGCAGCTGGGACAGGTTTTTCTACGAGCAGTACTTC	CASSWDRFFYEQYF
TRBD2	TRBJ2-1	NA	TRBV7-9	TGTGCCAGCAGCCCTAACCGACTAGCGGGGGAACAGTTCTTC	CASSPNRLAGEQFF
NA	TRBJ1-1	NA	TRBV5-8	TGTGCCAGCAGCTTGGCCGGGCAGGGCAACACTGAAGCTTTCTTT	CASSLAGQGNTEAFF
TRBD1	TRBJ1-2	NA	TRBV9	TGTGCCAGCAGCGAGCAGGGACAGGACGTCTATGGCTACACCTTC	CASSEQGQDVYGYTF